The 27 T cell receptor beta chains presented below share a single source sample, sequenced in a study of beta chain features in type 1 diabetes (dated by TCRdb to 2016 to 2019). The paper's findings and limits, for the study overall: A moderate but significant shortening of TCRB CDR3 length was observed in type 1 diabetes patients in all four CD4+ subsets.

These receptors' antigens are unknown. The library relied on the immunoSEQ multiplex PCR assay. All of the isolated RNA was reverse transcribed with the High Capacity cDNA Reverse Transcription Kit, so expressed TCRB transcripts were sequenced. TCRdb mirrors the immuneACCESS table, restricted to in-frame sequences. Some clones are absent from its copies; in checked studies, under half trace to an unresolved V gene, and the reason for the others is unknown. The sample yields more than 250,000 clones; about 23% were counted once. Of the sample, about 0.012% is held by the ten largest clones. What was sequenced was naive CD4+ T cells from blood. In light of the paper, this sample's cell subset or site label describes: true naive CD4+ T cells. These receptors were collected from a woman aged 30 to 39 with type 1 diabetes.

The V gene is TRBV28, the J gene TRBJ2-7, with D possibly matching TRBD2 (6 bases). The CDR3 has 14 residues. Trimming took 6 bases from V and 0 from J, leaving 12 bases between them. Germline CDR1 reads MDHEN; CDR2 reads SYDVKM. The CDR3 bases are TGTGCCAGCAGCGATCGGCGGGGCTCCTACGAGCAGTACTTC. The encoded protein is CASSDRRGSYEQYF.

J is TRBJ1-1 and V is TRBV7-2; D is ambiguous. Trimming shortened V by 1 base and J by 7 bases, and 10 bases separated the two germline ends. Germline V gene lookup returns CDR1 SGHTA and CDR2 FQGNSA. This CDR3 comprises 13 residues. The CDR3, as DNA: TGTGCCAGCAGCTTAGATAGTGTACTTGAAGCTTTCTTT. It is translated as CASSLDSVLEAFF. Full variable domain (outside the CDR3, taken from reference TRBV7-2 and TRBJ1-1): GAGVSQSPSNKVTEKGKDVELRCDPISGHTALYWYRQSLGQGLEFLIYFQGNSAPDKSGLPSDRFSAERTGGSVSTLTIQRTQQEDSAVYLCASSLDSVLEAFFGQGTRLTVV.

This clone was counted between two and nine times. CDR3 in amino acids: CAIRTTGGGTEAFF. The DNA of the CDR3 is TGTGCCATCAGAACCACAGGGGGTGGAACTGAAGCTTTCTTT. This sequence joins TRBV10-3 and TRBJ1-1; 8 bases agree with TRBD1. The V gene's germline CDR1 is ENHRY and CDR2 SYGVKD. Trimming cost V 6 bases and J 5 bases; bases outside gene matches: 8. The CDR3 consists of 14 residues.

This clone was recorded a few times. CDR3 DNA: TGTGCCAGCAGCGTAGCGGAAGGGGGCAGGTTGGACTATGGCTACACCTTC. This encodes CASSVAEGGRLDYGYTF. The genes are TRBV9 and TRBJ1-2, with 7 positions matching TRBD1. The CDR3 has 17 residues. The germline V gene has CDR1 SGDLS and CDR2 YYNGEE. The trim removed 0 bases at V and 3 bases at J, leaving 11 bases unmatched. The full variable domain, completed using reference TRBV9 and TRBJ1-2, is DSGVTQTPKHLITATGQRVTLRCSPRSGDLSVYWYQQSLDQGLQFLIQYYNGEERAKGNILERFSAQQFPDLHSELNLSSLELGDSALYFCASSVAEGGRLDYGYTFGSGTRLTVV.

This clone has a handful of counts. The chain links TRBV5-1 to TRBJ2-3; weak D call: TRBD1 (6 bases). The CDR3 consists of 14 residues. V was clipped by 0 bases and J by 2 bases, with 7 bases between them. The germline V gene encodes CDR1 SGHRS and CDR2 YFSETQ. Here the CDR3 reads CASSLGQVTDTQYF. The CDR3 region has the DNA TGCGCCAGCAGCTTGGGACAGGTCACAGATACGCAGTATTTT.

In DNA, the CDR3 is TGCGCCAGCAGCTTAGGCGGGAGTGGCACCGGGGAGCTGTTTTTT. It codes for CASSLGGSGTGELFF. This chain connects TRBV5-1 to TRBJ2-2; TRBD2 aligns across 7 bases. Germline-derived CDR1 and CDR2 are SGHRS and YFSETQ. The length of the CDR3 is 15 residues. V dropped 2 bases and J dropped 4; count of bases not matched to a gene: 5.

Comment on this clone: Other DNA sequences in the sample encode the same CDR3. The CDR3 sequence: CAWSLSGNTIYF. CDR3 DNA sequence: TGTGCCTGGAGTCTCTCTGGAAACACCATATATTTT. J is TRBJ1-3 and V is TRBV30, with D unclear. CDR3 size: 12 residues. V shed 2 bases and J shed 0 bases, with 2 bases lying between them. Germline lookup yields CDR1 GTSNPN and CDR2 SVGIG (reference sequence). Full variable domain (remainder filled in from reference TRBV30 and TRBJ1-3): SQTIHQWPATLVQPVGSPLSLECTVEGTSNPNLYWYRQAAGRGLQLLFYSVGIGQISSEVPQNLSASRPQDRQFILSSKKLLLSDSGFYLCAWSLSGNTIYFGEGSWLTVV.

Regarding this clone: Other DNA sequences in the same sample also yield this CDR3. The chain combines TRBV5-1 with TRBJ2-5; tentative D call: TRBD1 (6 bases). V was pared by 1 base and J by 2 bases, with 9 bases between. This CDR3 comprises 14 residues. CDR1 is SGHRS and CDR2 is YFSETQ in the germline V gene. CDR3: CASSLLTGQETQYF. DNA for the CDR3: TGCGCCAGCAGCTTGTTAACAGGGCAAGAGACCCAGTACTTC. Full variable domain (rest looked up from reference TRBV5-1 and TRBJ2-5): KAGVTQTPRYLIKTRGQQVTLSCSPISGHRSVSWYQQTPGQGLQFLFEYFSETQRNKGNFPGRFSGRQFSNSRSEMNVSTLELGDSALYLCASSLLTGQETQYFGPGTRLLVL.

The chain is built from TRBV5-1 and TRBJ2-1, with a weak D call TRBD2 (7 bases). This CDR3 has 14 residues. Looked up from germline, CDR1 is SGHRS and CDR2 is YFSETQ. Between the trimmed V and J ends, which lost 5 bases and 8 bases, there was a span of 17 bases. This chain's CDR3 is CASSKGEGQDEQFF. The CDR3 bases are TGCGCCAGCAGTAAGGGGGAGGGCCAGGATGAGCAGTTCTTC.

In its sample, this clone was seen a few times. This chain uses TRBV4-1 with TRBJ2-1; 9 nucleotides line up with TRBD2. The CDR3 loop spans 17 amino acids. The germline V gene has CDR1 MGHRA and CDR2 YSYEKL. The V and J ends lost 0 bases and 3 bases, in that order; junction bases with no gene match: 6. CDR3 DNA sequence: TGCGCCAGCAGCCAAGAGAGACTAGCGGTGCACTACAATGAGCAGTTCTTC. Amino acids: CASSQERLAVHYNEQFF.

Only a few counts were recorded for this clone. V and J are TRBV6-4 and TRBJ2-4, with a weak D call TRBD1 (6 bases). Germline values: CDR1 MRHNA, CDR2 SNTAGT. The CDR3 is 13 amino acids. Trimming shortened V by 4 bases and J by 8 bases, and 12 bases separated the two germline ends. Written as DNA, the CDR3 is TGTGCCAGCAGTGCAGAACAGGGCCACATTCAGTACTTC. Protein: CASSAEQGHIQYF.

This clone was counted only a few times. The chain combines TRBV2 with TRBJ2-3; a weak D match, TRBD2 (6 bases). The germline V gene encodes CDR1 SNHLY and CDR2 FYNNEI. This CDR3 is built from 13 residues. The V and J ends lost 11 bases and 1 base respectively, with 13 bases between them. The CDR3 here is CARGASGTDTQYF. CDR3 nucleotide sequence: TGTGCCCGCGGCGCTAGCGGCACAGATACGCAGTATTTT.

This sequence joins TRBV5-1 and TRBJ2-5; 7 bases fit TRBD2. This CDR3 has 13 amino acids. Unmatched junction bases numbered 4, after V lost 3 bases and J lost 5 bases. CDR1 SGHRS and CDR2 YFSETQ come from the germline V gene. The CDR3 region has the DNA TGCGCCAGCAGCTCCGGACTAGGCGAGACCCAGTACTTC. This codes for CASSSGLGETQYF.

This clone was counted only a few times. This sequence joins TRBV28 and TRBJ1-2; 8 nucleotides agree with TRBD1. J lost 4 bases, V lost 4 bases, and 5 bases had no gene match. Germline V gene sequence: CDR1 MDHEN, CDR2 SYDVKM. The CDR3 sequence is 14 residues long. As DNA, the CDR3 is TGTGCCAGCAGTTCCCCTGACAGGGGCTATGGCTACACCTTC. It codes for CASSSPDRGYGYTF.

The chain uses TRBV5-4 and TRBJ1-2, with TRBD1 matching 8 bases. Germline V gene data show CDR1 as SGHNT and CDR2 as YYREEE (reference sequence). The CDR3 has 13 amino acids. Unmatched junction bases numbered 1, after V lost 3 bases and J lost 3 bases. The CDR3 bases are TGTGCCAGCAGCTCGGGACAGGACTATGGCTACACCTTC. Its protein product is CASSSGQDYGYTF.

The V call is TRBV5-4, the J call TRBJ2-3, with 11 bases fitting TRBD2. V gave up 3 bases and J gave up 3 bases; unmatched junction bases: 6. This CDR3 is built from 16 residues. Germline lookup yields CDR1 SGHNT and CDR2 YYREEE (reference sequence). The chain's CDR3 is CASSSLAGGVTDTQYF. The CDR3, as DNA: TGTGCCAGCAGCTCGTTAGCGGGAGGGGTGACAGATACGCAGTATTTT.

The chain combines TRBV9 with TRBJ2-3; 8 nucleotides line up with TRBD2. Losses at the gene ends were 0 bases for V and 3 bases for J; bases not matched to a gene: 12. The CDR3 has 18 residues. Germline CDR1 reads SGDLS; CDR2 reads YYNGEE. CDR3: CASSVAGGWSGRTDTQYF. The CDR3 region has the DNA TGTGCCAGCAGCGTAGCCGGCGGGTGGAGCGGGAGAACAGATACGCAGTATTTT. The full variable domain, completed using reference TRBV9 and TRBJ2-3, is DSGVTQTPKHLITATGQRVTLRCSPRSGDLSVYWYQQSLDQGLQFLIQYYNGEERAKGNILERFSAQQFPDLHSELNLSSLELGDSALYFCASSVAGGWSGRTDTQYFGPGTRLTVL.

V gene TRBV4-1 combines with J gene TRBJ1-2; 7 bases align to TRBD1. From germline, CDR1 is MGHRA and CDR2 YSYEKL. Trimming removed 3 bases from V and 4 bases from J; junction bases left unmatched: 11. The CDR3 contains 16 residues. CDR3 sequence: CASSHPRQGRPYGYTF. The CDR3 region has the DNA TGCGCCAGCAGCCACCCCCGACAGGGACGCCCCTATGGCTACACCTTC.

The rearrangement joins TRBV5-1 to TRBJ2-1; D might be TRBD1 (5 bases). Trimming cost V 4 bases and J 12 bases, with 17 bases left between them. Germline lookup yields CDR1 SGHRS and CDR2 YFSETQ. The CDR3 sequence is 13 residues long. The chain's CDR3 is CASSEPGNGGQFF. CDR3 sequence (DNA): TGCGCCAGCAGCGAGCCAGGGAATGGTGGGCAGTTCTTC.

J is TRBJ2-2 and V is TRBV5-1; D is perhaps TRBD2 (7 bases). The CDR3 runs 15 residues. Germline lookup yields CDR1 SGHRS and CDR2 YFSETQ. The V end was cut by 4 bases, the J end by 6 bases, with 16 bases between. The CDR3 DNA sequence: TGCGCCAGCAGCGCCCCGGGGGGCCATGCCGGGGAGCTGTTTTTT. Protein sequence: CASSAPGGHAGELFF.

This clone was picked up a small number of times. The chain couples TRBV28 to TRBJ1-1; 10 bases are shared with TRBD1. The germline gives CDR1 MDHEN, CDR2 SYDVKM. This CDR3 spans 11 amino acids. The junction had 0 bases not matched to a gene; V was cut back by 4 bases and J by 10 bases. CDR3 sequence (DNA): TGTGCCAGCAGTTGGGACAGGGGAGCTTTCTTT. As protein: CASSWDRGAFF.

In this sample, this clone turned up a few times. The rearrangement uses TRBV4-1 and TRBJ2-6; 8 nucleotides align to TRBD1. The V and J ends lost 4 bases and 0 bases, in that order; junction bases with no gene match: 8. This CDR3 is built from 18 residues. In germline, CDR1 is MGHRA, CDR2 YSYEKL. The CDR3 DNA follows: TGCGCCAGCAGCCGTGGACAGGGCCCCCTCTCTGGGGCCAACGTCCTGACTTTC. It translates to CASSRGQGPLSGANVLTF.

This chain uses TRBV5-4 with TRBJ2-1, with 14 bases lining up with TRBD2. The trim removed 1 base at V and 13 bases at J, leaving 4 bases unmatched. Germline V lookup: CDR1 SGHNT, CDR2 YYREEE (reference sequence). The CDR3 has 14 amino acids. The CDR3 loop is CASSLIGLAGGQFF. Written as DNA, the CDR3 is TGTGCCAGCAGCTTGATAGGACTAGCGGGAGGACAGTTCTTC.

The sample holds one count of this clone. The J gene is TRBJ1-2, the V gene TRBV27, with D uncertain. The CDR3 is made up of 16 amino acids. Trimming took 8 bases from V and 2 from J, leaving 21 bases between them. In germline, CDR1 is MNHEY, CDR2 SMNVEV (reference sequence). CDR3 residues: CASGRTTVNLNYGYTF. The CDR3 DNA reads TGTGCCAGCGGGAGAACGACCGTTAACTTAAACTATGGCTACACCTTC.

This clone has more than one count but fewer than ten. This rearrangement joins TRBV11-2 to TRBJ2-3; maybe TRBD1 (6 bases). Trimming stripped 3 bases from V and 4 bases from J, with 11 bases between. CDR1 is SGHAT and CDR2 is FQNNGV in the germline V gene. The CDR3 loop spans 14 amino acids. The CDR3 here is CASSLAGASDTQYF. The CDR3 DNA is TGTGCCAGCAGCTTGGCAGGGGCTTCAGATACGCAGTATTTT. The full variable domain, its missing parts supplied by reference TRBV11-2 and TRBJ2-3, is EAGVAQSPRYKIIEKRQSVAFWCNPISGHATLYWYQQILGQGPKLLIQFQNNGVVDDSQLPKDRFSAERLKGVDSTLKIQPAKLEDSAVYLCASSLAGASDTQYFGPGTRLTVL.

This clone has a handful of counts. The CDR3 sequence is CASGLVPLGQVHRETQYF. As DNA, the CDR3 is TGTGCTAGTGGTTTGGTACCACTCGGACAGGTTCACCGTGAGACCCAGTACTTC. The chain links TRBV12-5 to TRBJ2-5, with 7 bases fitting TRBD1. This CDR3 region has 18 residues. In germline, CDR1 is LGHNT, CDR2 FRNRAP. With V trimmed by 0 bases and J by 5 bases, 15 bases remained unmatched.

In DNA, the CDR3 is TGTGCCAGCACCCCATACAGAGGGGGCCTCACAGAAAAACTGTTTTTT. This sequence encodes CASTPYRGGLTEKLFF. V and J are TRBV7-9 and TRBJ1-4, with 7 positions matching TRBD1. This CDR3 is 16 amino acids long. Germline V gene sequence: CDR1 SEHNR, CDR2 FQNEAQ (reference sequence). V lost 7 bases and J lost 8; bases outside the gene matches: 16.